This T cell receptor (beta chain) was retrieved from a study of read filtering for tumor transcriptome and immune sequencing (dated by TCRdb to 2018 to 2020). Broadly, across the study: The cohort had around 18 male and 14 female patients with a mean age of roughly 70 years, ranging from roughly 47 to 85. Under revised international staging, about 8 patients fell into R-ISS I, 15 or so into R-ISS II and 6 or 7 into R-ISS III. After DNase treatment, whole-transcriptome libraries were prepared using the TruSeq RNA Access Library Prep Kit. TCR-region mapped reads per sample ranged from about 4.05 to 10.27 million with IR-seq versus only about 80 to 1,300 with RNA-seq. Using the same bone marrow samples, the study compared TCR repertoires obtained by targeted immune repertoire sequencing with those obtained by bulk whole-transcriptome sequencing. One main goal was a read-filtering strategy for immune repertoire data, in particular deciding whether clonotypes backed by only one read should be removed. Here is what the overall study found, with its caveats: The correlation between IR-seq and RNA-seq shared clonotype proportions rose when single-read clonotypes were removed. IR-seq captured clonotypes at much higher depth and more reliably than RNA-seq, and smaller IR-seq throughput sufficed to identify most shared clonotypes. Single-read clonotypes made up around 82% of clonotypes but approximately 3.5% of total reads in IR-seq, and less than 75% of clonotypes and approximately 42% of reads in RNA-seq. Rather than purified T cells, the sorted CD138-negative fraction was a mixed bone marrow immune population.

This clonotype was recorded many times. Its antigen remains unidentified. No much larger clone exists at a distance of one base, and base qualities are not known. The CDR3, from cysteine to phenylalanine, totals 12 residues. CDR3 DNA only is kept here, 36 bases in frame from base 1. The germline V gene yields SNHLY for CDR1 and FYNNEI for CDR2. V and J lose 6 bases and 1 base, and a span of 6 bases separates them. Each patient had bone marrow sampled at the time of active disease. Ficoll-Hypaque density gradient centrifugation was used to isolate the bone marrow mononuclear cells. CD138-negative cells were obtained by negative selection after labeling with CD138 magnetic microbeads on a MACS separator, removing myeloma plasma cells. Flow cytometry on an Attune NxT with CD138 antibodies was used to check the purity of the isolated cells. Total RNA was extracted with TRIzol reagent and quantified with a NanoDrop spectrophotometer. Paired RNA-seq and IR-seq were performed on the CD138-negative bone marrow sample of each patient.

TCR libraries were constructed from approximately 360 ng RNA using the Immunoverse kit, and molecular barcoded adaptors covering alpha/delta and beta/gamma chains were employed. The same RNA used for transcriptome sequencing was used for TCR library preparation. Sequencing of TCR libraries was carried out on an Illumina HiSeq 4000 with 2 x 150 cycles. In the paper's pipeline: Using MiXCR, which included quality filtering and error correction, TCR reads were aligned to human V, D, J and C references and then assembled into CDR3 clonotypes. The tcR package in R was used for analysis of clonotype counts and gene usage diversity. Raw mapping reads were checked after the RNA-seq reads had been mapped by STAR aligner version 2.5.3a onto the human GRCh37 genome. To test the effect of sequencing depth on detected clonotypes, IR-seq fastq files were randomly downsampled using Seqtk 1.3. TCRdb ran its own pipeline on the public reads, namely fastp trimming at Q25 and MiXCR clone calling, and kept in-frame beta chains. When rows share a CDR3 protein, they turn into one entry using the most common DNA and genes. These V and J calls derive from TCRdb rather than the authors' analysis. Within this sample are tens of thousands of distinct CDR3 sequences, with roughly 19% of them counted one time only. The ten most abundant clones make up about an eighth of the sample.

The receptor was isolated from a donor aged 40 or over with multiple myeloma. Input material: a population of CD138-negative cells sorted from bone marrow. Sample cell subset or site, as interpreted from the label and publication: bone marrow mononuclear cells depleted of CD138+ plasma/myeloma cells by negative magnetic selection. In this chain, TRBV2 is recombined with TRBJ1-1, with no confident D gene call. CDR3 sequence: CASSGENTEAFF. The DNA sequence is as follows: TGTGCCAGCAGCGGTGAGAACACTGAAGCTTTCTTT.